The clone carrying this TCR beta chain was observed a few times. What it binds is unknown. Making use of molecular barcodes, quantitative 5'-RACE generated TCR beta libraries. TCRdb ran MiXCR on the 5' RACE reads and lists one entry per CDR3 protein. The data show about 800,000 distinct CDR3 sequences, about an eighth seen once. The record originates from a study of CD8 T cells in ankylosing spondylitis. Findings and limits, study-wide: What seemed typical of ankylosing spondylitis blood was a TCR beta motif built from 7 or 8 highly homologous variants. Disease-linked clones had a CD8+ phenotype and relatively low frequency in peripheral blood. In reactive arthritis synovial fluid and blood, some motif variants had been reported before. It was reported that disease-linked clones were significantly enriched in matched ankylosing spondylitis synovial fluid.

Trimming removed 4 bases from V and 1 base from J; junction bases left unmatched: 4. Per the germline V gene, CDR1 is SGHRS and CDR2 is YFSETQ. The length of the CDR3 is 14 residues. This sequence joins TRBV5-1 and TRBJ2-5; the match to TRBD1 covers 7 bases. The sequence came from a male donor with ankylosing spondylitis. Sequenced material: blood, either unsorted or a sorted T cell fraction (not recorded which). The CDR3 is CASSDGTAQETQYF. DNA of the CDR3: TGCGCCAGCAGCGACGGGACAGCCCAAGAGACCCAGTACTTC.